This T cell receptor beta chain stems from a study of monozygotic twins with cystic fibrosis. Study information: Libraries were built from three micrograms of fragmented DNA using about 15 PCR cycles. Findings and limits, study-wide: Low clonality (median roughly 0.0095) suggested a mostly naive repertoire.

V was cut by 5 bases and J by 0 bases, with 14 bases left in between. Germline V lookup: CDR1 LNHDA, CDR2 SQIVND (reference sequence). CDR3 length: 15 residues. Using immunoSEQ multiplex PCR, the repertoire was profiled, and TCRdb retains in-frame clones only, with some absent. This table holds approximately 25,000 clones, approximately 90% found once. Turning to this clone: Its antigen is not identified.

The TCR comes from a girl aged 2 to 9 with cystic fibrosis. The sequencing input was blood. The V gene is TRBV19, the J gene TRBJ2-7; tentatively, D is TRBD2 (5 bases). CDR3 residues: CASSGRAEGSYEQYF. The CDR3 DNA reads as TGTGCCAGTAGTGGTCGCGCAGAGGGCTCCTACGAGCAGTACTTC.